Sequencing of this T cell receptor (beta chain) was carried out in a study of shared clonotypes between healthy human individuals. Points on this clone: In the same sample, other DNA sequences code for this CDR3.

The repertoire was sequenced with immunoSEQ multiplex PCR; TCRdb's copy has only in-frame clones and lacks some. Here the sample spans about 2 million clones, about 95% being singletons. CDR1 and CDR2 (germline): SEHNR, FQNEAQ (reference sequence). V was clipped by 5 bases and J by 1 base, with 8 bases between them. The CDR3 is made up of 14 amino acids. Naive-designated CD8 cells lacked CD45RO, were positively enriched for CCR7, and omitted terminally differentiated effector memory CD45RA+ cells. This chain links TRBV7-9 with TRBJ2-2, with no clear D. What was sequenced was naive CD8+ T cells sorted from blood. The sequence derives from a man aged 18 to 29 in good health. The CDR3: CASSPPQNTGELFF. CDR3 coding DNA: TGTGCCAGCAGCCCACCTCAGAACACCGGGGAGCTGTTTTTT.